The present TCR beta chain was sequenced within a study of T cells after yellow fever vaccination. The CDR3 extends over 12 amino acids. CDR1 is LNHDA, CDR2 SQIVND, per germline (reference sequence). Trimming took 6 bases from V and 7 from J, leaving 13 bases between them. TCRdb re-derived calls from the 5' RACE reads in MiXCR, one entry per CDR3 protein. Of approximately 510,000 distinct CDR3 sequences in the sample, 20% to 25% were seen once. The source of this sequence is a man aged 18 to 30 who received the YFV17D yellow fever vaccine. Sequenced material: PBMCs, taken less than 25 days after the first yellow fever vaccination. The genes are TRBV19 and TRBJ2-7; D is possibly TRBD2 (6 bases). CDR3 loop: CASRGTAGEQYF. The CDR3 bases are TGTGCCAGTAGGGGGACCGCGGGGGAGCAGTACTTC. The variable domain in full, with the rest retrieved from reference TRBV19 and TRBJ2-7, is DGGITQSPKYLFRKEGQNVTLSCEQNLNHDAMYWYRQDPGQGLRLIYYSQIVNDFQKGDIAEGYSVSREKKESFPLTVTSAQKNPTAFYLCASRGTAGEQYFGPGTRLTVT.